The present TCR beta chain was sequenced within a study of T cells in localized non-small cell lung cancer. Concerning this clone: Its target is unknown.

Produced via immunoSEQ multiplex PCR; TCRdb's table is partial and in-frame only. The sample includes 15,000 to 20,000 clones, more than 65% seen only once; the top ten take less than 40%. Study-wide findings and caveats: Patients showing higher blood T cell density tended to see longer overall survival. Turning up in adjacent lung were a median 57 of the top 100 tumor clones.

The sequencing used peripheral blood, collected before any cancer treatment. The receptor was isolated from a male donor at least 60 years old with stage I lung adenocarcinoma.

The CDR3 protein is CAISDYGQGTYEQYF. For the CDR3, the DNA is TGTGCCATCAGTGACTACGGACAGGGAACCTACGAGCAGTACTTC. This rearrangement joins TRBV10-3 to TRBJ2-7; 8 nucleotides line up with TRBD1. The CDR3 extends over 15 amino acids. Unmatched junction bases numbered 6, after V lost 3 bases and J lost 2 bases. CDR1 is ENHRY, CDR2 SYGVKD, per germline.